These 5 T cell receptor beta chains were sequenced from one sample in a study of T-cell memory formation after mild COVID-19 (dated by TCRdb to about 2021). The library was produced with 5' RACE. TCRdb shows the sequencer as Illumina NovaSeq 6000. Through fastp at Q25 and MiXCR, TCRdb rebuilt clones from the public reads, retaining in-frame beta chains. Here each entry gathers all rows of one CDR3 protein and keeps the most common genes and DNA. Within this sample are about 410,000 distinct CDR3 sequences, with less than 25% of them counted one time only. Of the sample, around 12% falls within the top ten clones. The source material was PBMCs or a T cell subset sorted from them (not recorded which). These receptors came from an adult woman who had mild COVID-19 (a few samples of this study predate the infection). The sample titles of this study are shuffled in the database, so cell type and time point are left out; the donor was told from shared clones.

The rearrangement joins TRBV4-1 to TRBJ2-7; tentatively, D is TRBD1 (6 bases). V was clipped by 5 bases and J by 4 bases, with 12 bases between them. The CDR3 spans 13 residues. The germline CDR1 and CDR2 sequences are MGHRA and YSYEKL. The CDR3 region has the DNA TGCGCCAGCAGCGAACAACAGGGTTACGAGCAGTACTTC. This translates into CASSEQQGYEQYF.

This clonotype was recorded a few times. The chain links TRBV27 to TRBJ2-2; TRBD1 is a possible D gene (6 bases). This CDR3 is 16 amino acids long. Trimming cost V 3 bases and J 7 bases, with 18 bases left between them. The germline gives CDR1 MNHEY, CDR2 SMNVEV (reference sequence). The CDR3 reads CASSFVNRARDGELFF. The CDR3 DNA is TGTGCCAGCAGTTTCGTGAACAGGGCTCGAGACGGGGAGCTGTTTTTT.

This clonotype has more than one count but fewer than ten. V usage is TRBV6-2 or TRBV6-3 and J usage is TRBJ1-1, with D hard to call. Trimming took off 6 bases at V and 7 bases at J, with 9 bases between the two ends. CDR1 and CDR2 from the germline V gene are MNHEY and SVGEGT. The CDR3 has 11 residues. The CDR3: CASRGNREAFF. CDR3 DNA sequence: TGTGCCAGCAGAGGGAACCGTGAAGCTTTCTTT.

This chain uses TRBV20-1 with TRBJ2-1, with 7 nucleotides matching TRBD2. V dropped 5 bases and J dropped 7; count of bases not matched to a gene: 8. In germline, CDR1 is DFQATT, CDR2 SNEGSKA (reference sequence). The CDR3 totals 13 residues. The CDR3 region is CSAPGLVLNEQFF. The CDR3 DNA is TGCAGTGCTCCCGGACTAGTCTTGAATGAGCAGTTCTTC.

This clonotype was seen a handful of times. The rearrangement links TRBV7-6 to TRBJ2-1, with 9 positions matching TRBD2. CDR1 and CDR2 from the germline V gene are SGHVS and FNYEAQ. V lost 4 bases and J lost 5; bases outside the gene matches: 6. This CDR3 spans 15 amino acids. The DNA for the CDR3 is TGTGCCAGCAGCTCTAGCGGGGAACTGAACAATGAGCAGTTCTTC. Translation: CASSSSGELNNEQFF.